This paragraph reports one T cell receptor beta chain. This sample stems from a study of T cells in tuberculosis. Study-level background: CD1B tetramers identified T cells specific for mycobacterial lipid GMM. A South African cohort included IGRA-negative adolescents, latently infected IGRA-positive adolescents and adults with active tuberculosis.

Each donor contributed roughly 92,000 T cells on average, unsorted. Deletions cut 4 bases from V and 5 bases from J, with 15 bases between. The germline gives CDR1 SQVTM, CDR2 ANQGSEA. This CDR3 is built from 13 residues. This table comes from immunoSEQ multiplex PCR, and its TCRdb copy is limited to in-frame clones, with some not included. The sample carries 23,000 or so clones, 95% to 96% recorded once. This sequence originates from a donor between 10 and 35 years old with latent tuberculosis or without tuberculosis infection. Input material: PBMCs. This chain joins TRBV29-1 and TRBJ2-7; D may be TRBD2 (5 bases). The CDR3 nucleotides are TGCAGCGTTGCCGGGGAACCGGCGGACGAGCAGTACTTC. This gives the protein CSVAGEPADEQYF.